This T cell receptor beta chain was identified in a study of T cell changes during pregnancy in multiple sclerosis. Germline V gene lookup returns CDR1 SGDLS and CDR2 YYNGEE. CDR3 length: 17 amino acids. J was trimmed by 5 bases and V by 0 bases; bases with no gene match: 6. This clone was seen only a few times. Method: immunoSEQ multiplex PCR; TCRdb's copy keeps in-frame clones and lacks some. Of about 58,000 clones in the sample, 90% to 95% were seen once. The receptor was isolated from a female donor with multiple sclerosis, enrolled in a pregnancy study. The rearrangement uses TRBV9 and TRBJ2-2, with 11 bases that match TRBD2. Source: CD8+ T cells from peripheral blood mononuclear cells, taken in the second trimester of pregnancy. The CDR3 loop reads CASSVGVAGGPTGELFF. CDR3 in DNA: TGTGCCAGCAGCGTAGGGGTAGCGGGAGGGCCGACCGGGGAGCTGTTTTTT.